The 29 T cell receptor beta chains presented below share a single source sample, sequenced in a study of T cells in Graves' hyperthyroidism and ophthalmopathy. There were TCR beta CDR3 regions amplified from RNA transcripts. The HTBI set primed first-round TCR CDR3 RT-PCR. TCRdb called the multiplex PCR reads again in MiXCR, with one record for every CDR3 protein. The sample has roughly 640,000 distinct CDR3 sequences; more than 15% are singletons. The sample taken for sequencing was blood. The receptors were gathered from a woman in her 40s with Graves' ophthalmopathy.

This clonotype was picked up many times. The chain joins TRBV30 to TRBJ2-1; TRBD2 aligns across 7 bases. This CDR3 region has 15 residues. V lost 3 bases to trimming and J lost 4 bases; unmatched junction nucleotides: 9. The germline CDR1 and CDR2 sequences are GTSNPN and SVGIG (reference sequence). CDR3: CAWRGAGKSYNEQFF. The CDR3 region has the DNA TGTGCCTGGAGGGGAGCGGGAAAATCTTACAATGAGCAGTTCTTC. The variable domain in full, completed from reference TRBV30 and TRBJ2-1, reads SQTIHQWPATLVQPVGSPLSLECTVEGTSNPNLYWYRQAAGRGLQLLFYSVGIGQISSEVPQNLSASRPQDRQFILSSKKLLLSDSGFYLCAWRGAGKSYNEQFFGPGTRLTVL.

This clonotype appeared many times. The chain combines TRBV2 with TRBJ2-3; D call uncertain. This CDR3 spans 16 amino acids. V lost 2 bases to trimming and J lost 2 bases, with 14 bases between them. CDR1 is SNHLY, CDR2 FYNNEI, per germline. The CDR3 is CASSEWFSQSTDTQYF. The CDR3 nucleotides are TGTGCCAGCAGTGAATGGTTTAGCCAATCCACAGATACGCAGTATTTT.

This clonotype was seen ten or more times. J is TRBJ2-1 and V is TRBV11-3, with 8 positions matching TRBD2. CDR3 length: 16 residues. The V and J ends lost 2 bases and 3 bases, in that order; junction bases with no gene match: 6. CDR1 is SGHNT and CDR2 is YENEEA in the germline V gene. The CDR3 protein is CASSLRVSGSYNEQFF. The CDR3 DNA reads as TGTGCCAGCAGCTTAAGGGTGAGCGGGAGCTACAATGAGCAGTTCTTC.

This clonotype was observed a few times. The junction differs from germline at one of its ends, possibly a read error. This chain uses TRBV6-1 with TRBJ1-5; TRBD1 matches at 12 bases. In germline, CDR1 is MNHNS, CDR2 SASEGT. CDR3 size: 15 residues. The CDR3 coding sequence is TGTACCAGCAGTCGGGACAGGGGGCAAAATCAGCCCCAGCATTTT. Translating gives CTSSRDRGQNQPQHF.

This clonotype was observed a few times. The chain uses TRBV15 and TRBJ1-5, with D possibly TRBD1 on 6 matching bases. V dropped 0 bases and J dropped 2 bases, with 14 bases sitting between them. CDR3 length equals 17 residues. Germline V lookup: CDR1 LNHNV, CDR2 YYDKDF (reference sequence). The CDR3 DNA sequence: TGTGCCACCAGCAGAGACCTTCCGGGGGCAGGCAATCAGCCCCAGCATTTT. Translation: CATSRDLPGAGNQPQHF.

The chain recombines TRBV20-1 with TRBJ1-2; D is ambiguous. Germline CDR1 is DFQATT and CDR2 is SNEGSKA (reference sequence). There are 16 residues in the CDR3. The V gene lost 2 bases and the J gene lost 5 bases, with 21 bases spanning the gap. The chain's CDR3 is CSARPPVPPSRYGYTF. In DNA form, the CDR3 reads TGCAGTGCTAGACCCCCAGTCCCCCCCTCGAGGTATGGCTACACCTTC.

V and J are TRBV7-9 and TRBJ2-3; 8 bases fit TRBD2. V lost 7 bases, J lost 2 bases, and 8 bases stayed unmatched. This CDR3 contains 15 residues. CDR1 SEHNR and CDR2 FQNEAQ come from the germline V gene (reference sequence). The CDR3, as DNA: TGTGCCAGCACCCCGGACGGGAGGGACACAGATACGCAGTATTTT. Encoded protein: CASTPDGRDTDTQYF.

There are many counts of this clonotype. This sequence joins TRBV7-8 and TRBJ2-7; no firm D call. V was trimmed by 4 bases and J by 2 bases, leaving 6 bases between them. CDR3 length equals 12 residues. The germline gives CDR1 SGHVS, CDR2 FQNEAQ. The CDR3 bases are TGTGCCAGCAGCTCGCAAGCCTACGAGCAGTACTTC. Its protein product is CASSSQAYEQYF. The full variable domain, its missing parts supplied by reference TRBV7-8 and TRBJ2-7, is GAGVSQSPRYKVAKRGQDVALRCDPISGHVSLFWYQQALGQGPEFLTYFQNEAQLDKSGLPSDRFFAERPEGSVSTLKIQRTQQEDSAVYLCASSSQAYEQYFGPGTRLTVT.

The chain carries TRBV11-2 and TRBJ2-5, with 14 bases aligning to TRBD2. V lost 3 bases, J lost 7 bases, and 4 bases stayed unmatched. CDR3 length equals 15 residues. Germline CDR1 SGHAT, CDR2 FQNNGV. The CDR3 protein is CASSLGTSGSWTQYF. In DNA form, the CDR3 reads TGTGCCAGCAGCTTGGGGACTAGCGGGAGTTGGACCCAGTACTTC.

This clonotype occurred a few times. The rearrangement uses TRBV30 and TRBJ2-2, with D hard to call. This CDR3 is 15 amino acids long. V lost 0 bases to trimming and J lost 4 bases, with 12 bases between them. Per the germline V gene, CDR1 is GTSNPN and CDR2 is SVGIG (reference sequence). In DNA form, the CDR3 reads TGTGCCTGGAGTGTACTTAGCCCGGGCACCGGGGAGCTGTTTTTT. Translation: CAWSVLSPGTGELFF.

This clonotype was detected ten times or more. The chain is built from TRBV29-1 and TRBJ2-6; no clear D. This CDR3 region has 12 residues. Germline loops: CDR1 SQVTM, CDR2 ANQGSEA. V was pared by 6 bases and J by 4 bases, with 7 bases between. The CDR3 spells CSVRTGANVLTF. The CDR3 nucleotides read TGCAGCGTACGGACGGGGGCCAACGTCCTGACTTTC.

At least ten counts were recorded for this clonotype. The chain links TRBV11-2 to TRBJ1-1; D remains unclear. The CDR3 runs 13 residues. Germline CDR1 SGHAT, CDR2 FQNNGV. Trimming took 5 bases from V and 0 from J, leaving 7 bases between them. The CDR3, as DNA: TGTGCCAGCAGCCCCATGTTGAACACTGAAGCTTTCTTT. Translation gives CASSPMLNTEAFF.

In its sample, this clonotype was seen many times. The V call is TRBV6-1, the J call TRBJ2-1, with 10 bases fitting TRBD2. Trimming cost V 8 bases and J 8 bases; bases outside gene matches: 12. The CDR3 is 15 residues long. Germline V gives CDR1 MNHNS, CDR2 SASEGT. CDR3 in amino acids: CASGPLGLAFDEQFF. Here the CDR3 DNA reads TGTGCCAGCGGTCCCCTGGGACTAGCGTTTGATGAGCAGTTCTTC.

This clonotype was detected many times. The V and J genes are TRBV7-2 and TRBJ2-7; D gene ambiguous. The V and J ends lost 5 bases and 3 bases respectively, with 8 bases between them. Germline CDR1 reads SGHTA; CDR2 reads FQGNSA. The CDR3 totals 12 residues. The CDR3 region has the DNA TGTGCCAGCAGCCTCGGACGCTACGAGCAGTACTTC. This encodes CASSLGRYEQYF.

The chain recombines TRBV6-1 with TRBJ1-2, with D possibly matching TRBD1 (6 bases). Germline lookup yields CDR1 MNHNS and CDR2 SASEGT. With 4 bases removed from V and 3 bases from J, the gap between germline ends came to 12 bases. This CDR3 has 14 residues. CDR3: CASSAYRADYGYTF. Here the CDR3 DNA reads TGTGCCAGCAGTGCTTACAGGGCTGACTATGGCTACACCTTC.

The chain is built from TRBV25-1 and TRBJ2-5; 9 bases fit TRBD2. This CDR3 region has 15 residues. Germline loops: CDR1 MGHDK, CDR2 SYGVNS. Losses at the gene ends were 2 bases for V and 5 bases for J; bases not matched to a gene: 6. The CDR3 loop is CASSEPVSGGETQYF. The CDR3 coding sequence is TGTGCCAGCAGTGAACCCGTCAGCGGGGGGGAGACCCAGTACTTC.

This clonotype was counted ten times or more. The genes are TRBV7-6 and TRBJ1-1, with D maybe TRBD1 (6 bases). The CDR3 extends over 13 amino acids. Germline CDR1 SGHVS, CDR2 FNYEAQ. V was cut by 2 bases and J by 4 bases, with 8 bases left in between. The CDR3 loop reads CASSLTGTTEAFF. The DNA of the CDR3 is TGTGCCAGCAGCTTAACAGGGACCACTGAAGCTTTCTTT.

This clonotype was seen a few times. The rearrangement links TRBV5-5 to TRBJ1-2, with TRBD1 matching 9 bases. The CDR3 consists of 14 residues. V shed 4 bases and J 4 bases; nucleotides not matched to a gene: 5. Germline V CDR1 and CDR2: SGHKS, YYEKEE (reference sequence). The CDR3 sequence: CASSPDRGAYGYTF. CDR3 DNA sequence: TGTGCCAGCAGCCCGGACAGGGGAGCCTATGGCTACACCTTC.

This clonotype was recorded a few times. The chain employs TRBV7-2 and TRBJ1-5; D gene unclear. CDR3 size: 13 residues. The V gene lost 2 bases and the J gene lost 4 bases, with 6 bases spanning the gap. Germline V gene lookup returns CDR1 SGHTA and CDR2 FQGNSA. The CDR3 region is CASSLFRNQPQHF. CDR3 bases: TGTGCCAGCAGCTTATTCAGAAATCAGCCCCAGCATTTT.

The CDR3, as DNA: TGTGCCAGCAGCTTGAGGGTTGGGAACACCGGGGAGCTGTTTTTT. This sequence encodes CASSLRVGNTGELFF. The rearrangement uses TRBV7-7 and TRBJ2-2; D is possibly TRBD2 (5 bases). The CDR3 has 15 amino acids. The germline gives CDR1 SSHAT, CDR2 FNYEAQ (reference sequence). With 3 bases removed from V and 1 base from J, the gap between germline ends came to 9 bases.

This clonotype was seen repeatedly, ten times or more. CDR3 bases: TGTGCCAGCAGCCGTGTGGCGGGAAACGAGCAGTACTTC. Translating gives CASSRVAGNEQYF. The rearrangement links TRBV3-1 to TRBJ2-7; a weak D match, TRBD2 (6 bases). This CDR3 has 13 residues. The V end was cut by 4 bases, the J end by 5 bases, with 12 bases between. Germline values: CDR1 LGHDT, CDR2 YNNKEL (reference sequence).

This clonotype was seen more than once but under ten times. The V and J genes are TRBV6-5 and TRBJ1-5; D is possibly TRBD1 (5 bases). V dropped 0 bases and J dropped 5 bases, with 8 bases sitting between them. Looked up from germline, CDR1 is MNHEY and CDR2 is SVGAGI. This CDR3 comprises 14 residues. CDR3 coding DNA: TGTGCCAGCAGTTACTCGAAGGGACATCAGCCCCAGCATTTT. It is translated as CASSYSKGHQPQHF.

This clonotype was observed many times. V is TRBV2 and J is TRBJ2-7, with 12 bases identical to TRBD2. The trim removed 2 bases at V and 2 bases at J, leaving 7 bases unmatched. CDR3 length: 17 amino acids. CDR1 is SNHLY, CDR2 FYNNEI, per germline. CDR3 amino acids: CASSEPGLAGDPYEQYF. CDR3 nucleotide sequence: TGTGCCAGCAGTGAACCGGGACTAGCGGGTGATCCCTACGAGCAGTACTTC.

The chain carries TRBV25-1 and TRBJ1-5; D is unresolved. The CDR3 consists of 13 residues. Looked up from germline, CDR1 is MGHDK and CDR2 is SYGVNS. The V end lost 4 bases, the J end lost 5 bases, and 9 bases lay between the germline ends. CDR3 nucleotide sequence: TGTGCCAGCAGTGCGCCTACCTATCAGCCCCAGCATTTT. It encodes CASSAPTYQPQHF.

This clonotype has just a few counts. This rearrangement joins TRBV5-1 to TRBJ2-5; D unresolved. Trimming took 2 bases from V and 1 from J, leaving 12 bases between them. The CDR3 length is 15 residues. The germline CDR1 and CDR2 sequences are SGHRS and YFSETQ. CDR3 loop: CASSFHGEAQETQYF. DNA for the CDR3: TGCGCCAGCAGCTTTCATGGGGAAGCCCAAGAGACCCAGTACTTC.

In its sample, this clonotype was seen many times. J is TRBJ1-1 and V is TRBV20-1; D possibly corresponds to TRBD1 (5 bases). The germline CDR1 and CDR2 sequences are DFQATT and SNEGSKA (reference sequence). V lost 2 bases and J lost 5, with 15 bases in between. The CDR3 covers 14 residues. In nucleotides, the CDR3 is TGCAGTGCTAGAATTGGGGGGATTGAGACTGAAGCTTTCTTT. It encodes CSARIGGIETEAFF.

V and J are TRBV6-1 and TRBJ2-1; 7 nucleotides agree with TRBD2. The CDR3 loop spans 15 amino acids. V was pared by 8 bases and J by 6 bases, with 13 bases of the junction left unmatched. Looked up from germline, CDR1 is MNHNS and CDR2 is SASEGT. The CDR3 DNA sequence: TGTGCCAGCGGTAGCGGGCACCATCTTTCCAATGAGCAGTTCTTC. Translated, it gives CASGSGHHLSNEQFF.

The chain joins TRBV29-1 to TRBJ2-7; 10 bases are shared with TRBD1. Germline CDR1 and CDR2: SQVTM and ANQGSEA. This CDR3 is built from 14 residues. The V and J ends lost 6 bases and 5 bases, in that order; junction bases with no gene match: 10. The CDR3 DNA reads TGCAGCGTCGTTGGACAGGGGGAAGTCAACGAGCAGTACTTC. Translating it yields CSVVGQGEVNEQYF.

This clonotype came up a few times. The CDR3 coding sequence is TGCAGCGCTCTGGACAGAAACACAGATACGCAGTATTTT. Residues: CSALDRNTDTQYF. The chain joins TRBV29-1 to TRBJ2-3; weak D call: TRBD1 (6 bases). Trimming shortened V by 7 bases and J by 2 bases, and 13 bases separated the two germline ends. Germline loops: CDR1 SQVTM, CDR2 ANQGSEA. The CDR3 runs to 13 residues.